This T cell receptor beta chain was sequenced during a study of a mutant IDH1 vaccine in newly diagnosed glioma. Produced via immunoSEQ multiplex PCR; TCRdb's table is partial and in-frame only. The sample contains roughly 86,000 clones, 75% to 90% of which appear only once. The CDR3 runs to 14 residues. From germline, CDR1 is SQVTM and CDR2 ANQGSEA. V shed 3 bases and J 1 base; nucleotides not matched to a gene: 4. Time point defined: week 47, end of study. The study gave 300 ug of mutant IDH1 20-mer peptide per vaccine dose, with topical imiquimod. Donors had new WHO grade 3 or 4 IDH1-mutant, ATRX-lost astrocytomas. Study-level results: Pseudoprogression apparently lacked any relation to changes in top peripheral T cell clonotypes.

This clone was detected once. No antigen is known for it. This clonotype was obtained from a man aged 40-55 years with glioma. This specimen was PBMCs, taken from a glioma patient whose treatment included an IDH1 peptide vaccine. The chain is built from TRBV29-1 and TRBJ2-3; TRBD1 matches 7 bases. DNA for the CDR3: TGCAGCGTTGACGTTAGGGGGCGCACAGATACGCAGTATTTT. Translating it yields CSVDVRGRTDTQYF.